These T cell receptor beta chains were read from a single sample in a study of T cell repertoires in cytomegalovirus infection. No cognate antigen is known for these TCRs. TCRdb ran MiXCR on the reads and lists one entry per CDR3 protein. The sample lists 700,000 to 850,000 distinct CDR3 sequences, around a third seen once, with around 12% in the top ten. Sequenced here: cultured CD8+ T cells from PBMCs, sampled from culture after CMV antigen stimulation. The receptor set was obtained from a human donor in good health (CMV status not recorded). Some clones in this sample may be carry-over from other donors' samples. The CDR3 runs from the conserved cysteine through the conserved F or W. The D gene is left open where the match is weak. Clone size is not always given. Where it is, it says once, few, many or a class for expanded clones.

CASSLGGYPGNQPQHF TGTGCCAGCAGTTTAGGAGGATACCCAGGGAATCAGCCCCAGCATTTT . TRBJ1-5 TRBV12-3/TRBV12-4 . 16
CASSFTSGKNIQYF TGTGCCAGCAGTTTCACCAGTGGGAAAAACATTCAGTACTTC . TRBJ2-4 TRBV28 few 14
CASSLVRDRRGEAFF TGTGCCAGCAGCTTAGTCCGGGACAGAAGGGGAGAAGCTTTCTTT TRBD1 TRBJ1-1 TRBV7-2 many 15
CASSQASRFNEQFF TGTGCCAGCAGCCAAGCGTCTAGGTTCAATGAGCAGTTCTTC . TRBJ2-1 TRBV14 . 14
CASSLAGADTEVFF TGTGCCAGCAGCTTAGCAGGGGCGGACACTGAAGTTTTCTTT . TRBJ1-1 TRBV7-2 . 14
CAIQTVPPGQGRYF TGTGCCATCCAAACTGTACCCCCGGGACAGGGACGGTACTTC TRBD1 TRBJ2-4 TRBV6-1 . 14
CASSVLSYPRDSYNEQFF TGTGCCAGCAGCGTACTTTCGTACCCCCGGGACTCCTACAATGAGCAGTTCTTC . TRBJ2-1 TRBV9 . 18
CASSLEPGQFYNEQFF TGCGCCAGCAGCTTGGAACCGGGACAGTTCTACAATGAGCAGTTCTTC TRBD1 TRBJ2-1 TRBV5-1 few 16
CASILRDTGELFF TGTGCCAGCATTCTCCGAGACACCGGGGAGCTGTTTTTT . TRBJ2-2 TRBV6-5 many 13
CSAPGRGERGSAGELFF TGCAGTGCCCCCGGGCGAGGGGAACGGGGGAGCGCCGGGGAGCTGTTTTTT . TRBJ2-2 TRBV20-1 . 17
CASSYKREGNEQFF TGTGCCAGCAGTTACAAGCGGGAAGGGAATGAGCAGTTCTTC TRBD2 TRBJ2-1 TRBV6-2/TRBV6-3 few 14
CASSFPLSGVLSTGELFF TGTGCCAGCAGTTTCCCCCTTAGCGGGGTGTTGAGCACCGGGGAGCTGTTTTTT TRBD2 TRBJ2-2 TRBV7-4 . 18
CASSLSRAGETQYF TGTGCCAGCAGTTTAAGCAGAGCCGGGGAGACCCAGTACTTC . TRBJ2-5 TRBV27 . 14
CASSSGAYNSPLHF TGTGCCAGTTCATCAGGGGCGTATAATTCACCCCTCCACTTT . TRBJ1-6 TRBV27 . 14
CASSWTSGTYTGELFF TGCGCCAGCAGCTGGACTAGCGGGACCTACACCGGGGAGCTGTTTTTT TRBD2 TRBJ2-2 TRBV5-1 many 16
CVSSYGTSGGPTGELFF TGTGTCAGCAGTTACGGGACTAGCGGGGGCCCCACCGGGGAGCTGTTTTTT TRBD2 TRBJ2-2 TRBV6-6 . 17
CASSPRWGRDGTEAFF TGCGCCAGCAGCCCGAGGTGGGGGCGGGACGGCACTGAAGCTTTCTTT . TRBJ1-1 TRBV5-1 . 16
CSAQNERARTDTQYF TGCAGTGCCCAGAATGAGAGGGCGCGGACAGATACGCAGTATTTT . TRBJ2-3 TRBV20-1 . 15
CASSVAGSAEAFF TGTGCCAGCAGCGTAGCGGGGAGCGCTGAAGCTTTCTTT . TRBJ1-1 TRBV9 many 13
CASGLGNQPQHF TGTGCCAGTGGCCTAGGCAATCAGCCCCAGCATTTT . TRBJ1-5 TRBV7-2 many 12
CANSEAGGPHNEQFF TGTGCCAACAGTGAAGCGGGGGGGCCCCACAATGAGCAGTTCTTC TRBD2 TRBJ2-1 TRBV2 . 15
CASSPMGEGTDNNYGYTF TGCGCCAGCAGCCCTATGGGTGAAGGGACAGATAATAACTATGGCTACACCTTC TRBD1 TRBJ1-2 TRBV5-1 . 18